A selection of T cell receptor beta chains follows, all from one sample in a study of graft-versus-host responses after intestinal transplantation. Using immunoSEQ multiplex PCR, the repertoire was profiled, and TCRdb retains in-frame clones only, with some absent. In the table there are some 100,000 clones, around 92% of which are singletons. No antigens are known for them. The material was unstimulated CD8+ T cells sorted from spleen or lymph node cells, obtained before transplant. The receptors were gathered from a human donor who was the organ donor for an intestinal transplant. The CDR3 runs from the conserved cysteine through the conserved F or W.

v_call: TRBV10-3
j_call: TRBJ2-7
cdr3_aa: CAISEVSKWQYF

v_call: TRBV4-1
j_call: .
cdr3_aa: CASSQLDSKAYEQYF

v_call: TRBV5-6
j_call: TRBJ2-7
cdr3_aa: CASSLSTRSGLALADEQYF

v_call: TRBV15
j_call: TRBJ2-7
cdr3_aa: CATSRERDFSYEQYF

v_call: TRBV25-1
j_call: TRBJ1-2
cdr3_aa: CASSELGTDLYGYTF

v_call: TRBV7-2
j_call: TRBJ2-2
cdr3_aa: CATPRETGTPGELFF

v_call: TRBV27
j_call: TRBJ2-7
cdr3_aa: CASSFSRTGYEQYF

v_call: TRBV9
j_call: TRBJ2-3
cdr3_aa: CASSVAAASTDTQYF

v_call: TRBV28
j_call: TRBJ2-3
cdr3_aa: CASSWERVADTQYF

v_call: TRBV7-3
j_call: TRBJ1-1
cdr3_aa: CASALLGGITEAFF

v_call: TRBV25-1
j_call: TRBJ2-5
cdr3_aa: CASSESRRGEYQETQYF

v_call: TRBV28
j_call: TRBJ1-1
cdr3_aa: CASTVPGQGPATEAFF

v_call: TRBV30
j_call: TRBJ1-1
cdr3_aa: CAWATGALNTEAFF

v_call: TRBV6-5
j_call: TRBJ2-3
cdr3_aa: CASSRTSGRADTQYF

v_call: TRBV19
j_call: TRBJ1-6
cdr3_aa: CASSIFGSSYNSPLHF

v_call: TRBV10-3
j_call: TRBJ1-2
cdr3_aa: CASAGGSSYGYTF

v_call: TRBV28
j_call: TRBJ2-5
cdr3_aa: CASSPTLVVTEETQYF

v_call: TRBV5-5
j_call: TRBJ2-3
cdr3_aa: CASSRRTGLYTQYF

v_call: TRBV13
j_call: TRBJ2-7
cdr3_aa: CASSRTGDEQYF

v_call: TRBV4-1
j_call: TRBJ2-2
cdr3_aa: CASGLSGPFNTGELFF

v_call: TRBV6-4
j_call: TRBJ2-7
cdr3_aa: CASSTYRDGYYEQYF

v_call: TRBV11-2
j_call: TRBJ2-5
cdr3_aa: CASRLKDEGGLSETQYF

v_call: TRBV6-1
j_call: TRBJ2-7
cdr3_aa: CASSLGGSYEQYF

v_call: TRBV15
j_call: TRBJ1-2
cdr3_aa: CATSRDRGTDNYGYTF

v_call: TRBV28
j_call: TRBJ2-7
cdr3_aa: CASSPHRVYEQYF

v_call: TRBV13
j_call: TRBJ2-4
cdr3_aa: CASSLGLGGIQYF

v_call: TRBV7-9
j_call: TRBJ2-7
cdr3_aa: CASSLIGSPAYEQYF

v_call: TRBV11-3
j_call: TRBJ1-1
cdr3_aa: CASSLGSSAEAFF

v_call: TRBV7-9
j_call: TRBJ2-1
cdr3_aa: CASSLAAGTYNEQFF

v_call: TRBV19
j_call: TRBJ1-1
cdr3_aa: CASTSDTTGTEAFF

v_call: TRBV9
j_call: TRBJ2-4
cdr3_aa: CASSVVSIPGAKNIQYF

v_call: TRBV29-1
j_call: TRBJ2-7
cdr3_aa: CSVEEGLAGRYEQYF

v_call: TRBV5-1
j_call: TRBJ2-7
cdr3_aa: CASSLFGGTNYEQYF

v_call: TRBV6-1
j_call: TRBJ2-2
cdr3_aa: CALELLEFTGELFF

v_call: TRBV27
j_call: TRBJ2-5
cdr3_aa: CASSASLAGKETQYF

v_call: TRBV27
j_call: TRBJ2-2
cdr3_aa: CASSQHFTGELFF

v_call: TRBV27
j_call: TRBJ2-7
cdr3_aa: CASSIGGLDEQYF

v_call: TRBV9
j_call: TRBJ2-1
cdr3_aa: CASSFSLAGVADEQFF

v_call: TRBV7-3
j_call: TRBJ2-1
cdr3_aa: CASSPWASAIGSYNEQFF

v_call: TRBV5-1
j_call: TRBJ2-3
cdr3_aa: CASSLGGIGGTDTQYF

v_call: TRBV30
j_call: TRBJ2-5
cdr3_aa: CAWGLAGGKPISQETQYF

v_call: TRBV6-1
j_call: TRBJ1-2
cdr3_aa: CASTRQGVHGYTF

v_call: TRBV28
j_call: TRBJ2-5
cdr3_aa: CASSPGTSYSGSQETQYF

v_call: TRBV19
j_call: TRBJ1-6
cdr3_aa: CASAAGTGGSPLHF

v_call: TRBV28
j_call: TRBJ2-5
cdr3_aa: CASRPRRGLAGVRETQYF

v_call: TRBV9
j_call: TRBJ2-5
cdr3_aa: CASSVGWALQETQYF

v_call: TRBV28
j_call: TRBJ1-1
cdr3_aa: CASSLSRFGQGNLGAFF

v_call: TRBV30
j_call: TRBJ1-1
cdr3_aa: CAWTGGITEAFF

v_call: TRBV14
j_call: TRBJ2-5
cdr3_aa: CASSQEWAGGPDRETQYF

v_call: TRBV10-2
j_call: TRBJ2-7
cdr3_aa: CASSDPLAGAPPGEQYF

v_call: TRBV5-1
j_call: TRBJ2-1
cdr3_aa: CASTNYPSSYNEQFF

v_call: TRBV28
j_call: TRBJ2-7
cdr3_aa: CASSFGGRGYEQYF

v_call: TRBV6-5
j_call: TRBJ2-5
cdr3_aa: CASRGGPSETQYF

v_call: TRBV7-6
j_call: TRBJ2-2
cdr3_aa: CASMPSGSNTGELFF